This paragraph reports one TCR beta chain. This clonotype was seen many times. Its antigen is not yet known. The record has no base qualities; no much larger clone is one base away. Library preparation employed multiplex PCR. The run used an Illumina HiSeq 4000. TCR beta libraries were built with iRepertoire HTBI primers and Arm-PCR amplification of CDR3 regions. PCR products were gel purified before sequencing. The authors' analysis ran thus. Gene usage analysis of CDR3 amino acid clonotypes relied on the 60 to 65 TRBV and 13 to 15 TRBJ segments identified across samples. COPE and FqMerger were used to merge the filtered high-quality paired reads into contigs. BLAST was used to align contigs to the IMGT TRBV, TRBD and TRBJ reference genes, and CDR3 was defined following IMGT. Any clonotype with a frequency above 0.1% was classified as a highly expanded clone. Shannon entropy was used to measure repertoire diversity, and the Gini coefficient was used to measure V-J evenness. A clonotype found in more than one individual was treated as public. TCRdb redid the processing of the public reads, applying fastp at Q25 and MiXCR, and retained in-frame beta chains. Every distinct CDR3 protein forms one entry, paired with its most common genes and DNA. None of the V and J calls come from the authors' own analysis; TCRdb made them. This sample is represented by just over 600,000 distinct CDR3 sequences; about 16% of them were singletons. The ten top clones hold 15% to 20% of the sample.

This sample was taken from a study of regulatory T cells in long-lasting Graves disease (dated by TCRdb to the early 2020s). Context from the whole study: Newly diagnosed Graves' disease patients had taken antithyroid drugs for less than 3 months. This study used TCR sequencing and RNA sequencing of peripheral blood to compare persistent Graves' disease patients against newly diagnosed Graves' disease patients. The study took place in China and was registered as a clinical trial. TCR sequencing covered some 13 persistent and 20 or so newly diagnosed Graves' disease patients, about 35 samples in total.

Relative to germline, V is missing 4 bases and J is missing 0 bases, with 10 bases of the junction outside any gene match. CDR1 and CDR2 are read off the germline V gene (reference sequence) as LNHDA and SQIVND. Reading from cysteine to phenylalanine, the CDR3 counts 17 amino acids. The read is trimmed to its CDR3 DNA, 51 bases read in frame from base 1. According to the study, the label for this sample's time point signals: newly diagnosed GD, antithyroid drugs for less than 3 months. For both TCR sequencing and RNA sequencing, RNA was extracted from PBMCs in TRIzol. The diagnosis of Graves' disease was made according to American Thyroid Association guidelines. Recruitment of patients was carried out at an endocrinology department in Xi'an, China. Each patient gave approximately 10 milliliters of peripheral blood, collected in an EDTA anticoagulant tube. Ficoll Paque Plus density gradient separation was used to isolate PBMCs, and no further T cell sorting was done. An Agilent 2100 Bioanalyzer and agarose gel were used to assess RNA quality, and a NanoDrop 2000 was used to measure RNA concentration.

Overall study results and their limits: Sequencing and analysis were restricted to the TCR beta chain. As a limitation, the authors acknowledged that the small sample size may reduce accuracy. The study examined only peripheral blood because the primary lesion, thyroid tissue, could not be accessed. Patients with persistent disease shared more public clonotypes (fewer than 3,000) than newly diagnosed patients did (more than 900). Lower TCR Shannon entropy and fewer highly expanded clones were observed in persistent Graves' disease patients than in newly diagnosed patients, which suggested clonal expansion. Preferential use of TRBV28, TRBJ1-2 and TRBJ2-5 was observed in persistent disease, whereas TRBV20-1 and TRBJ2-1 were favored in newly diagnosed disease.

This sample was also put to use in a study of T cells in Graves' hyperthyroidism and ophthalmopathy. The second study reports: Stable Graves' hyperthyroidism was defined as the absence of progression to ophthalmopathy over 18 months of follow-up. Hyperthyroidism patients were newly diagnosed, had a disease duration of under 2 months, and were aged 18 to 65 years. Patients with uncontrolled infections, other autoimmune diseases, pregnancy or lactation were excluded. Diagnoses were based on clinical symptoms, serum thyroxine and TRAb, thyroid ultrasound and orbital computed tomography. The first round of RT-PCR for the TCR CDR3 was performed with the HTBI primer set and the Qiagen OneStep RT-PCR kit. Blood samples also contained most of the expanded thyroid clonotypes (frequency above 0.001), which suggests that blood repertoires may reflect thyroid immune responses. In cross-validation, a model built on a 13 V-J signature told ophthalmopathy apart from stable hyperthyroidism with 87.88% sensitivity and 81% to 82% specificity, and in testing the same model reached 80%/75%. In validation, progression to ophthalmopathy was predicted by the model with almost 71% sensitivity and around 75% specificity, a median of approximately 6.5 months before onset. To identify TCR V-J signatures that set the groups apart, the researchers used a discovery cohort of about a hundred patients, made up of under 50 with Graves' ophthalmopathy and some 58 with stable Graves' hyperthyroidism. Prospective prediction of ophthalmopathy was tested in an independent validation cohort of about 19 hyperthyroidism patients and some 17 patients who later progressed to ophthalmopathy. For training and testing, the 100 or so patients in the discovery cohort were randomly divided in a 7:3 ratio. In addition, the study compared T-cell repertoires in thyroid tissue and in blood from a handful of Graves' hyperthyroidism patients. After blood sampling, hyperthyroidism patients were treated with methimazole at a starting dose of 30 mg daily, and ophthalmopathy patients were treated with high-dose intravenous methylprednisolone. Libraries were constructed in a second round of multiplex PCR, after which size selection and purification were carried out. Sequencing of the libraries was done on an Illumina HiSeq2000 using paired-end 100 bp reads. SOAPnuke was used to process the raw data, removing reads that contained adapters or uncalled bases, had a mean Phred below 15, or lacked an exact match to the constant primer or identifier. High-quality paired reads were merged with COPE v1.2.5, and unique nucleotide sequences were defined as clonotypes. Clonotypes were aligned to IMGT TRBV, TRBD and TRBJ reference segments using MiTCR v1.1. Analysis was restricted to V-J combinations with a frequency above 0.0001, which covered 98% to 99.2% of repertoires. A TCS score was defined as the ratio between F50 (clonal expansion) and ExV (chaos), using BLOSUM62-based TCRdist between CDR3 peptides within each V-J. Welch's t-statistics and random forest reduced approximately 520 V-J features to some 14, which were used in a naive Bayes classifier (R e1071). No statistical method was used to set the sample size in advance, and investigators knew the group allocation. The paper reports TCR Vbeta CDR3 sequencing of about 140 peripheral blood samples: over 40 ophthalmopathy, around 80 hyperthyroidism and around 17 progressor patients.

The receptor's source is a woman under 40 with Graves disease. Donor details come from another sample of the same person, matched by shared clones. The sample in question was peripheral blood mononuclear cells (PBMCs), obtained at new diagnosis, from a patient treated with antithyroid drugs. The receptor chain draws on TRBV19 and TRBJ1-1, and TRBD1 matches 8 of the central bases. The nucleotides read TGTGCCAGTAGTAGTGGACAGGGCAAGAGGATGAACACTGAAGCTTTCTTT. Its translation reads: CASSSGQGKRMNTEAFF.